The 4 T cell receptor beta chains in this list originate from one sample, sequenced in a study of blood T cell repertoires in COVID-19. Clones were sequenced by immunoSEQ multiplex PCR, and TCRdb holds only the in-frame ones, with some missing. The sample lists about 380,000 clones, more than 80% occurring once. The sample was peripheral blood. The receptor source for this set is a middle-aged man with acute or convalescent COVID-19.

The gene calls are TRBV5-1 and TRBJ2-3; 8 bases line up with TRBD2. This CDR3 spans 16 amino acids. The V and J ends lost 4 bases and 2 bases, in that order; junction bases with no gene match: 9. Per germline, CDR1 SGHRS and CDR2 YFSETQ. CDR3 region: CASSLWAGGDTDTQYF. CDR3 nucleotides: TGCGCCAGCAGCCTGTGGGCCGGGGGGGACACAGATACGCAGTATTTT.

The V call is TRBV19, the J call TRBJ2-7; TRBD2 matches at 11 bases. V was pared by 5 bases and J by 1 base, with 7 bases of the junction left unmatched. This CDR3 spans 16 amino acids. CDR1 is LNHDA, CDR2 SQIVND, per germline (reference sequence). DNA for the CDR3: TGTGCCAGTAGTCCCAGACTAGCGGGGCCATCCTACGAGCAGTACTTC. Residues: CASSPRLAGPSYEQYF.

In its sample, this clone was seen once. The V call is TRBV4-2, the J call TRBJ1-5; 10 nucleotides line up with TRBD1. Per germline, CDR1 LGHNA and CDR2 YNFKEQ. This CDR3 spans 16 amino acids. Germline trimming cut 3 bases from V and 6 bases from J; bases unmatched to any gene: 8. In nucleotides, the CDR3 is TGTGCCAGCAGCCAGGGGACAGGGGAAGGGGGTCAGCCCCAGCATTTT. This translates into CASSQGTGEGGQPQHF.

The chain combines TRBV19 with TRBJ1-1; D gene uncertain. V lost 3 bases and J 0 bases, leaving 17 bases between the germline ends. This CDR3 spans 17 amino acids. In germline, CDR1 is LNHDA, CDR2 SQIVND (reference sequence). The CDR3 sequence is CASSINRVYRMNTEAFF. Here the CDR3 DNA reads TGTGCCAGTAGTATTAACAGAGTATATCGCATGAACACTGAAGCTTTCTTT.